The T cell receptor (beta chain) under discussion was sequenced for a study of shared clonotypes between healthy human individuals. About the research overall: Researchers drew samples from a couple of women and a few men aged 18 to 49.

In regard to this clone: The target antigen is unknown.

Researchers partitioned CD4+ cells into CD45RA+ naive and CD45RA-negative memory subsets. The CDR3 is 14 amino acids. Germline V gives CDR1 LNHNV, CDR2 YYDKDF (reference sequence). Trimming removed 3 bases from V and 3 bases from J, with 12 bases in between. Study observations and caveats: Naive subsets generally had larger estimated richness than memory subsets.

Assay used: immunoSEQ multiplex PCR; TCRdb lists only in-frame clones, some missing. The table includes approximately 1,000,000 clones, approximately 77% detected once. Sequenced material: memory CD4+ T cells from PBMCs. Indicated subset: CD45RA-negative fraction. J is TRBJ2-7 and V is TRBV15; perhaps TRBD2 as D (6 bases). The clonotype originates from a young man in good health. Some clones in this sample may be carry-over from other donors' samples. This chain's CDR3 is CATSRGPGGYEQYF. CDR3 sequence (DNA): TGTGCCACCAGCAGGGGTCCCGGGGGCTACGAGCAGTACTTC.